This T cell receptor (beta chain) derives from a study of CD8 T cells in ankylosing spondylitis. Points from the study as a whole: Ankylosing spondylitis blood appeared to carry a characteristic TCR beta motif of roughly 8 highly homologous variants. Earlier studies detected some motif variants in reactive arthritis synovial fluid and blood.

TCRdb analysed the 5' RACE reads with MiXCR anew, one entry per CDR3 protein. Counted here are about 30,000 distinct CDR3 sequences, roughly 29% occurring once; the ten biggest clones make up 45% to 50%. This clonotype was seen at least ten times. The antigen is undetermined. From germline, CDR1 is SEHNR and CDR2 FQNEAQ (reference sequence). V lost 1 base and J 1 base, leaving 0 bases between the germline ends. This CDR3 has 12 amino acids. The sequenced sample was synovial fluid, either unsorted or a sorted T cell fraction (not recorded which). The clonotype comes from a male donor with ankylosing spondylitis. The chain links TRBV7-9 to TRBJ2-3; the D is unclear. This CDR3 is CASSLGTDTQYF. Here the CDR3 DNA reads TGTGCCAGCAGCTTAGGCACAGATACGCAGTATTTT.